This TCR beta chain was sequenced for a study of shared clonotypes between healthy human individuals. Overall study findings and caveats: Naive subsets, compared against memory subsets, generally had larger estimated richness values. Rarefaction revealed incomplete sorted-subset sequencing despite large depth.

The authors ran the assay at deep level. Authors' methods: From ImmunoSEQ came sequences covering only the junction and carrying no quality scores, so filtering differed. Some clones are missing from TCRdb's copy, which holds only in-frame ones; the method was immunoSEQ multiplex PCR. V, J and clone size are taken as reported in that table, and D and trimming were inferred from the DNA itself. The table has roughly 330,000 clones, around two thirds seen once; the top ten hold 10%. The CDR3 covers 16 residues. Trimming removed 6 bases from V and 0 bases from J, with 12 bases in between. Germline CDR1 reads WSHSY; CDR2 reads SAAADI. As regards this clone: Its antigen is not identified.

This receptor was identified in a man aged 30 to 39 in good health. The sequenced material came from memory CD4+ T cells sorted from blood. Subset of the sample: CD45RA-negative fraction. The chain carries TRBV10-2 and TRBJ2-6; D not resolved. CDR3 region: CASSLGVLSGANVLTF. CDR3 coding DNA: TGCGCCAGCAGCCTTGGGGTACTCTCTGGGGCCAACGTCCTGACTTTC.